Following are 12 T cell receptor beta chains from one sample sequenced in a study of T cell responses to AZD1222 COVID-19 vaccine. Produced via immunoSEQ multiplex PCR; TCRdb's table is partial and in-frame only. The data hold about 110,000 clones, with under 90% observed a single time. The starting material was peripheral blood, obtained on day 0 of AZD1222 vaccination. The source is an adult in good health.

The chain links TRBV7-8 to TRBJ1-6, with D perhaps matching TRBD1 (6 bases). CDR3 length: 16 residues. Germline loops: CDR1 SGHVS, CDR2 FQNEAQ. The V end lost 4 bases, the J end lost 10 bases, and 20 bases lay between the germline ends. CDR3 region: CASSSRGAVGLSPLHF. The CDR3 nucleotides read TGTGCCAGCAGCTCCCGGGGGGCAGTAGGGTTGTCACCCCTCCACTTT.

V gene TRBV7-9 combines with J gene TRBJ1-1; 7 bases align to TRBD1. Germline V gene data show CDR1 as SEHNR and CDR2 as FQNEAQ (reference sequence). The CDR3 has 13 amino acids. Trimming at V came to 7 bases and at J to 11 bases, leaving 13 bases not matched to a gene. CDR3 sequence (DNA): TGTGCCAGCAAAGGAACAGGGGCAGGAGAGGCTTTCTTT. Its translation is CASKGTGAGEAFF.

The DNA of the CDR3 is TGTGCCAGCAGCCTCCGGGACAGGGGCTATCACACAGATACGCAGTATTTT. This encodes CASSLRDRGYHTDTQYF. This chain links TRBV28 with TRBJ2-3, with 10 positions matching TRBD1. CDR1 is MDHEN and CDR2 is SYDVKM in the germline V gene. The V gene end was trimmed by 6 bases and the J gene end by 2 bases; junction bases not matched to a gene: 11. The CDR3 is 17 amino acids. The variable domain in full, with the rest retrieved from reference TRBV28 and TRBJ2-3, is DVKVTQSSRYLVKRTGEKVFLECVQDMDHENMFWYRQDPGLGLRLIYFSYDVKMKEKGDIPEGYSVSREKKERFSLILESASTNQTSMYLCASSLRDRGYHTDTQYFGPGTRLTVL.

The rearrangement joins TRBV27 to TRBJ1-2; tentative D call: TRBD1 (5 bases). This CDR3 contains 13 residues. Trimming pared 5 bases from V and 4 bases from J, leaving 11 bases between. Germline V gives CDR1 MNHEY, CDR2 SMNVEV (reference sequence). CDR3 in DNA: TGTGCCAGCAGTGCCCGGGGCGTCTATGGCTACACCTTC. Translation gives CASSARGVYGYTF.

This clone was detected only once. The chain joins TRBV5-4 to TRBJ2-2; D not resolved. CDR1 and CDR2 from the germline V gene are SGHNT and YYREEE (reference sequence). The CDR3 is made up of 14 amino acids. Trimming pared 0 bases from V and 4 bases from J, leaving 7 bases between. The DNA for the CDR3 is TGTGCCAGCAGCTTGGTGGCCGGCACCGGGGAGCTGTTTTTT. Translating gives CASSLVAGTGELFF.

This rearrangement joins TRBV5-1 to TRBJ1-6; tentative D call: TRBD1 (5 bases). Germline V gene sequence: CDR1 SGHRS, CDR2 YFSETQ. The CDR3 runs 13 residues. The V and J ends lost 7 bases and 7 bases respectively, with 12 bases between them. CDR3 DNA sequence: TGCGCCAGCGGGGCAGGGAAAAATTCACCCCTCCACTTT. Translated: CASGAGKNSPLHF.

This chain links TRBV6-5 with TRBJ1-5, with D possibly matching TRBD1 (6 bases). V lost 6 bases, J lost 7 bases, and 19 bases lay in between. CDR3 length equals 15 residues. The V gene's germline CDR1 is MNHEY and CDR2 SVGAGI. The CDR3 region is CASRAEGGPGQPQHF. The DNA for the CDR3 is TGTGCCAGCAGGGCGGAGGGGGGGCCTGGACAGCCCCAGCATTTT.

The gene calls are TRBV28 and TRBJ2-5; no firm D call. Germline values: CDR1 MDHEN, CDR2 SYDVKM. With 3 bases removed from V and 5 bases from J, the gap between germline ends came to 10 bases. The CDR3 totals 13 residues. Here the CDR3 reads CASSFSGIETQYF. CDR3 coding DNA: TGTGCCAGCAGTTTCTCGGGCATTGAGACCCAGTACTTC. The whole variable domain, remainder taken from reference TRBV28 and TRBJ2-5, is DVKVTQSSRYLVKRTGEKVFLECVQDMDHENMFWYRQDPGLGLRLIYFSYDVKMKEKGDIPEGYSVSREKKERFSLILESASTNQTSMYLCASSFSGIETQYFGPGTRLLVL.

This clone appeared a single time. V and J are TRBV6-1 and TRBJ2-7; perhaps TRBD2 as D (6 bases). CDR3 length: 14 amino acids. Per germline, CDR1 MNHNS and CDR2 SASEGT. Trimming took 2 bases from V and 3 from J, leaving 11 bases between them. The DNA for the CDR3 is TGTGCCAGCAGTGAACGCGGGACCAGCTACGAGCAGTACTTC. Translating gives CASSERGTSYEQYF.

The chain has TRBV29-1 and TRBJ2-7, with TRBD2 matching over 8 bases. CDR3 length equals 14 residues. Trimming took 4 bases from V and 6 from J; bases not matched to a gene: 11. CDR1 is SQVTM and CDR2 is ANQGSEA in the germline V gene. The CDR3 loop is CSVGSIAGSVEQYF. The DNA of the CDR3 is TGCAGCGTTGGATCAATAGCGGGGTCCGTCGAGCAGTACTTC.

This clone has only a few counts. The genes are TRBV7-9 and TRBJ1-5, with 11 bases lining up with TRBD1. The V segment lost 5 bases and the J segment 6 bases; nucleotides outside the gene matches: 6. This CDR3 is 15 amino acids long. Germline CDR1 reads SEHNR; CDR2 reads FQNEAQ (reference sequence). The DNA of the CDR3 is TGTGCCAGCAGCACTTCGGACAGGGGGCTTCAGCCCCAGCATTTT. It yields the protein CASSTSDRGLQPQHF.

The gene calls are TRBV4-1 and TRBJ1-1, with 8 bases lining up with TRBD1. CDR3 length: 13 amino acids. Losses at the gene ends were 4 bases for V and 4 bases for J; bases not matched to a gene: 2. Germline CDR1 is MGHRA and CDR2 is YSYEKL. The DNA of the CDR3 is TGCGCCAGCAGCCCTGACAGGGGCACTGAAGCTTTCTTT. It translates to CASSPDRGTEAFF.